A single sample is the source of the 32 T cell receptor beta chains below, sequenced in a study of CD8 T cells in Susac syndrome. RNA was extracted with the RNeasy kit, and a quantity of roughly 0.5 to 1 ug was reverse transcribed using random hexamers. TCRdb re-analysed the immunoSEQ multiplex PCR reads in MiXCR, keeping a single row per CDR3 protein. The table lists approximately 68,000 distinct CDR3 sequences, 85% to 95% of them singletons. The sequenced sample consisted of CD8+ T cells from PBMCs. The receptors were gathered from a human donor with multiple sclerosis.

The V gene is TRBV27, the J gene TRBJ2-7; TRBD1 matches at 9 bases. V lost 2 bases and J lost 1; bases outside the gene matches: 6. In germline, CDR1 is MNHEY, CDR2 SMNVEV (reference sequence). The CDR3 consists of 16 residues. CDR3 sequence (DNA): TGTGCCAGCAGTTTAATCGGGACAGGGAAATCCTACGAGCAGTACTTC. Encoded protein: CASSLIGTGKSYEQYF.

The rearrangement links TRBV4-1 to TRBJ1-2; 8 bases agree with TRBD1. V lost 0 bases, J lost 8 bases, and 14 bases stayed unmatched. The CDR3 is made up of 17 amino acids. CDR1 is MGHRA, CDR2 YSYEKL, per germline. CDR3 sequence reads: CASSQDLGTGLLRGYTF. In DNA, the CDR3 is TGCGCCAGCAGCCAAGATTTGGGGACAGGCCTCCTAAGAGGCTACACCTTC.

This clonotype has a single count. The chain combines TRBV2 with TRBJ1-2; 11 bases are shared with TRBD1. The CDR3 loop spans 16 amino acids. V dropped 7 bases and J dropped 4; count of bases not matched to a gene: 11. The germline gives CDR1 SNHLY, CDR2 FYNNEI. Here the CDR3 DNA reads TGTGCCAGCACTGATGGACAGGGGGCGAGCATCTATGGCTACACCTTC. Translating gives CASTDGQGASIYGYTF.

This clonotype was picked up one time. The chain links TRBV7-9 to TRBJ1-2; possible D gene TRBD1, 5 bases. CDR1 and CDR2 from the germline V gene are SEHNR and FQNEAQ (reference sequence). V lost 0 bases and J 2 bases, leaving 7 bases between the germline ends. The CDR3 runs to 14 residues. CDR3 sequence: CASSLAGANYGYTF. The CDR3 region has the DNA TGTGCCAGCAGCTTAGCAGGGGCCAACTATGGCTACACCTTC.

This rearrangement joins TRBV6-2 or TRBV6-3 to TRBJ2-7; 7 bases map to TRBD1. CDR1 and CDR2 from the germline V gene are MNHEY and SVGEGT. The V gene end was trimmed by 8 bases and the J gene end by 3 bases; junction bases not matched to a gene: 10. The CDR3 runs 14 residues. CDR3 residues: CASAVSPGGYEQYF. The DNA for the CDR3 is TGTGCCAGCGCCGTCTCCCCAGGGGGCTACGAGCAGTACTTC.

The chain links TRBV29-1 to TRBJ1-5; D call uncertain. This CDR3 contains 14 residues. Trimming left V 5 bases short and J 0 bases short, with 11 bases between. Per germline, CDR1 SQVTM and CDR2 ANQGSEA. CDR3 region: CSVHTGDSNQPQHF. In nucleotides, the CDR3 is TGCAGCGTTCACACCGGGGATAGCAATCAGCCCCAGCATTTT.

This sequence joins TRBV27 and TRBJ1-2, with unresolved D. With 4 bases removed from V and 4 bases from J, the gap between germline ends came to 7 bases. The CDR3 runs 12 residues. The germline V gene has CDR1 MNHEY and CDR2 SMNVEV (reference sequence). CDR3 amino acids: CASSSPTYGYTF. Written as DNA, the CDR3 is TGTGCCAGCAGTTCCCCTACCTATGGCTACACCTTC.

This clonotype was seen once. The chain employs TRBV13 and TRBJ1-4, with D tentatively TRBD1 (5 bases). Deletions cut 5 bases from V and 7 bases from J, with 14 bases between. This CDR3 is 14 amino acids long. Germline-derived CDR1 and CDR2 are PRHDT and FYEKMQ (reference sequence). The CDR3 loop is CASSPGGSSEKLFF. Here the CDR3 DNA reads TGTGCCAGCAGCCCGGGGGGATCGAGTGAAAAACTGTTTTTT.

This rearrangement joins TRBV15 to TRBJ1-2; D is uncertain. CDR1 is LNHNV and CDR2 is YYDKDF in the germline V gene (reference sequence). V was clipped by 0 bases and J by 1 base, with 18 bases between them. The length of the CDR3 is 18 residues. The CDR3 loop is CATSRDRYRLQLNYGYTF. The CDR3 nucleotides are TGTGCCACCAGCAGAGATCGGTACAGACTACAACTTAACTATGGCTACACCTTC. The entire variable domain, with the rest obtained from reference TRBV15 and TRBJ1-2, is as follows: DAMVIQNPRYQVTQFGKPVTLSCSQTLNHNVMYWYQQKSSQAPKLLFHYYDKDFNNEADTPDNFQSRRPNTSFCFLDIRSPGLGDTAMYLCATSRDRYRLQLNYGYTFGSGTRLTVV.

The gene calls are TRBV12-3 or TRBV12-4 and TRBJ1-5; D ambiguous. Between the trimmed V and J ends, which lost 5 bases and 4 bases, there was a span of 15 bases. The CDR3 runs 15 residues. The CDR3 DNA follows: TGTGCCAGCAGTCTCCACGGGGTGGGGAATCAGCCCCAGCATTTT. Its protein product is CASSLHGVGNQPQHF.

V is TRBV29-1 and J is TRBJ2-7; TRBD1 agrees at 7 bases. The CDR3 contains 14 residues. V trimming: 4 bases; J trimming: 1 base; junction bases outside the gene matches: 7. Germline loops: CDR1 SQVTM, CDR2 ANQGSEA. Here the CDR3 DNA reads TGCAGCGTTGGAGGGGGCGGCTTATCCTACGAGCAGTACTTC. Its translation is CSVGGGGLSYEQYF.

The chain links TRBV25-1 to TRBJ2-5, with no clear D. The CDR3 has 15 amino acids. Germline V gene data show CDR1 as MGHDK and CDR2 as SYGVNS. V dropped 2 bases and J dropped 5 bases, with 15 bases sitting between them. CDR3 in amino acids: CASSEALGQEETQYF. The CDR3 nucleotides are TGTGCCAGCAGTGAAGCTCTGGGTCAGGAGGAGACCCAGTACTTC.

The gene calls are TRBV30 and TRBJ2-3; D not certain. V was pared by 5 bases and J by 5 bases, with 14 bases between. The CDR3 covers 13 residues. The germline CDR1 and CDR2 sequences are GTSNPN and SVGIG (reference sequence). CDR3 region: CAWGRAHRDTQYF. For the CDR3, the DNA is TGTGCCTGGGGTCGGGCCCACCGAGATACGCAGTATTTT.

The chain carries TRBV19 and TRBJ1-3; D not resolved. CDR3 length equals 14 residues. Germline CDR1 reads LNHDA; CDR2 reads SQIVND (reference sequence). The V end lost 6 bases, the J end lost 0 bases, and 9 bases lay between the germline ends. CDR3 DNA: TGTGCCAGTAGCTCATTGGGCTCTGGAAACACCATATATTTT. Translated, it gives CASSSLGSGNTIYF.

The chain uses TRBV30 and TRBJ2-1, with TRBD2 as a possible D gene (5 bases). The CDR3 has 15 residues. V was trimmed by 0 bases and J by 7 bases, leaving 16 bases between them. Germline V lookup: CDR1 GTSNPN, CDR2 SVGIG (reference sequence). The CDR3 is CAWSVRASSWNEQFF. The CDR3, as DNA: TGTGCCTGGAGTGTACGGGCTAGCAGTTGGAATGAGCAGTTCTTC.

CDR3: CASRIPGQRYNEQFF. The CDR3 nucleotides are TGTGCCAGCAGGATTCCGGGACAGCGATACAATGAGCAGTTCTTC. The genes are TRBV11-2 and TRBJ2-1, with TRBD1 identical over 7 bases. The CDR3 is 15 residues long. Germline V gene lookup returns CDR1 SGHAT and CDR2 FQNNGV. V trimming: 6 bases; J trimming: 4 bases; junction bases outside the gene matches: 9.

The chain links TRBV28 to TRBJ1-2, with 9 bases aligning to TRBD1. From germline, CDR1 is MDHEN and CDR2 SYDVKM. This CDR3 is 14 amino acids long. The junction had 4 bases not matched to a gene; V was cut back by 5 bases and J by 3 bases. The CDR3 protein is CASSGRDRDYGYTF. CDR3 in DNA: TGTGCCAGCAGTGGCCGGGACAGGGACTATGGCTACACCTTC.

CDR3 amino acids: CASSLSPGSNQPQHF. CDR3 sequence (DNA): TGTGCCAGCAGTTTGTCTCCAGGCAGCAATCAGCCCCAGCATTTT. The genes are TRBV27 and TRBJ1-5, with no clear D. The CDR3 runs 15 residues. Germline CDR1 and CDR2: MNHEY and SMNVEV (reference sequence). Trimming cost V 3 bases and J 1 base, with 10 bases left between them.

The CDR3 is CASRRNRGRAPDTQYF. The CDR3 DNA reads as TGTGCCAGCAGGAGAAACAGGGGGCGAGCCCCAGATACGCAGTATTTT. The V and J genes are TRBV6-1 and TRBJ2-3; TRBD1 matches at 9 bases. There are 16 residues in the CDR3. Looked up from germline, CDR1 is MNHNS and CDR2 is SASEGT. J lost 4 bases, V lost 6 bases, and 11 bases had no gene match.

The J gene is TRBJ2-5, the V gene TRBV13; D gene unclear. Trimming stripped 0 bases from V and 2 bases from J, with 16 bases between. Looked up from germline, CDR1 is PRHDT and CDR2 is FYEKMQ (reference sequence). The CDR3 is made up of 17 amino acids. The CDR3, as DNA: TGTGCCAGCAGCTTAGGATTACAGCCGAAAACACAAGAGACCCAGTACTTC. It translates to CASSLGLQPKTQETQYF.

CDR3: CATLSPPGELFF. The CDR3 DNA is TGTGCCACCTTGTCTCCTCCCGGGGAGCTGTTTTTT. This chain uses TRBV12-3 or TRBV12-4 with TRBJ2-2; D is unresolved. The V gene lost 10 bases and the J gene lost 6 bases, with 12 bases spanning the gap. The CDR3 runs 12 residues.

The chain carries TRBV4-1 and TRBJ2-7, with D possibly being TRBD2 (5 bases). The CDR3 has 16 amino acids. Looked up from germline, CDR1 is MGHRA and CDR2 is YSYEKL. V lost 3 bases, J lost 3 bases, and 18 bases lay in between. The CDR3 coding sequence is TGCGCCAGCAGCCATCTCGGGAAGGATTCTAGCTACGAGCAGTACTTC. Translated, it gives CASSHLGKDSSYEQYF.

The gene calls are TRBV19 and TRBJ1-1; 7 bases fit TRBD1. The trim removed 1 base at V and 8 bases at J, leaving 4 bases unmatched. This CDR3 region has 13 residues. CDR1 is LNHDA, CDR2 SQIVND, per germline (reference sequence). The DNA for the CDR3 is TGTGCCAGTAGTATAGGGACAGGATTAGAAGCTTTCTTT. Translation gives CASSIGTGLEAFF.

The chain joins TRBV18 to TRBJ2-1; no reliable D call. The V gene lost 0 bases and the J gene lost 8 bases, with 11 bases spanning the gap. The CDR3 totals 14 residues. Germline CDR1 KGHSH, CDR2 LQKENI. CDR3 in DNA: TGTGCCAGCTCACCACCGGGGTCCCCCGATGAGCAGTTCTTC. This sequence encodes CASSPPGSPDEQFF.

The genes are TRBV29-1 and TRBJ1-1, with D possibly being TRBD1 (6 bases). There are 14 residues in the CDR3. Germline CDR1 SQVTM, CDR2 ANQGSEA. Trimming removed 0 bases from V and 2 bases from J, with 10 bases in between. Written as DNA, the CDR3 is TGCAGCGTTGAAGAGGGGGGCTCTAACACTGAAGCTTTCTTT. Translation: CSVEEGGSNTEAFF.

V gene TRBV4-1 combines with J gene TRBJ2-7, with 9 bases that match TRBD1. Germline values: CDR1 MGHRA, CDR2 YSYEKL. The CDR3 is 15 amino acids. V lost 6 bases and J lost 1; bases outside the gene matches: 7. The CDR3: CASSYQGQGSYEQYF. As DNA, the CDR3 is TGCGCCAGCAGTTACCAGGGACAGGGATCCTACGAGCAGTACTTC.

The V and J genes are TRBV12-3 or TRBV12-4 and TRBJ1-2, with a weak D call TRBD1 (6 bases). CDR3 length: 15 residues. The V end lost 1 base, the J end lost 4 bases, and 13 bases lay between the germline ends. CDR3 in amino acids: CASSLVGGAVYGYTF. CDR3 DNA sequence: TGTGCCAGCAGTTTAGTGGGGGGCGCTGTCTATGGCTACACCTTC.

Only a few counts were recorded for this clonotype. The genes are TRBV7-9 and TRBJ2-5; 7 bases map to TRBD1. CDR1 is SEHNR and CDR2 is FQNEAQ in the germline V gene (reference sequence). V was pared by 3 bases and J by 4 bases, with 5 bases of the junction left unmatched. CDR3 size: 14 residues. The chain's CDR3 is CASSFRPGGETQYF. DNA for the CDR3: TGTGCCAGCAGCTTCAGGCCAGGGGGAGAGACCCAGTACTTC. Supplemented by reference TRBV7-9 and TRBJ2-5, the full variable domain reads DTGVSQNPRHKITKRGQNVTFRCDPISEHNRLYWYRQTLGQGPEFLTYFQNEAQLEKSRLLSDRFSAERPKGSFSTLEIQRTEQGDSAMYLCASSFRPGGETQYFGPGTRLLVL.

V gene TRBV7-9 combines with J gene TRBJ2-3; D is undetermined. This CDR3 is built from 13 residues. Trimming left V 4 bases short and J 5 bases short, with 10 bases between. From germline, CDR1 is SEHNR and CDR2 FQNEAQ (reference sequence). The CDR3 protein is CASSSSVQDTQYF. CDR3 coding DNA: TGTGCCAGCAGCTCTTCGGTCCAAGATACGCAGTATTTT.

In nucleotides, the CDR3 is TGTGCCAGCAGCTCCCATAACCGGGAGCAGTTCTTC. Protein sequence: CASSSHNREQFF. V gene TRBV13 combines with J gene TRBJ2-1; D is unresolved. The V gene lost 4 bases and the J gene lost 10 bases, with 11 bases spanning the gap. The CDR3 has 12 residues. From germline, CDR1 is PRHDT and CDR2 FYEKMQ (reference sequence).

The chain carries TRBV19 and TRBJ2-7; D not certain. Trimming left V 4 bases short and J 3 bases short, with 10 bases between. The CDR3 is 13 residues long. Germline V gives CDR1 LNHDA, CDR2 SQIVND (reference sequence). CDR3 amino acids: CASSSTLDYEQYF. The CDR3, as DNA: TGTGCCAGTAGTAGTACGCTCGACTACGAGCAGTACTTC. Filled out from reference TRBV19 and TRBJ2-7, the complete variable domain reads DGGITQSPKYLFRKEGQNVTLSCEQNLNHDAMYWYRQDPGQGLRLIYYSQIVNDFQKGDIAEGYSVSREKKESFPLTVTSAQKNPTAFYLCASSSTLDYEQYFGPGTRLTVT.

The V call is TRBV5-4, the J call TRBJ1-1, with 8 bases lining up with TRBD1. V was pared by 0 bases and J by 5 bases, with 9 bases of the junction left unmatched. Germline V CDR1 and CDR2: SGHNT, YYREEE (reference sequence). The CDR3 totals 16 residues. CDR3 sequence reads: CASSLGRDRRGTEAFF. In nucleotides, the CDR3 is TGTGCCAGCAGCTTGGGGCGGGACAGGAGGGGGACTGAAGCTTTCTTT.